The 21 T cell receptor beta chains below come from one sample, sequenced in a study of tumor-infiltrating lymphocytes in localized non-small cell lung cancer. Repertoires were generated with immunoSEQ multiplex PCR, while TCRdb's copy carries only in-frame clones and drops some. The table has about 16,000 clones, over 70% seen once; the top ten hold 9.1%. The specimen sequenced was lung tumor tissue. The receptors come from a human donor with non-small cell lung cancer.

The rearrangement links TRBV29-1 to TRBJ2-1; D is ambiguous. V lost 4 bases and J lost 6, with 13 bases in between. CDR1 SQVTM and CDR2 ANQGSEA come from the germline V gene. This CDR3 has 13 amino acids. CDR3 in amino acids: CSVAFSPANEQFF. In DNA, the CDR3 is TGCAGCGTTGCATTCTCCCCCGCCAATGAGCAGTTCTTC.

The chain links TRBV18 to TRBJ1-1; a possible D gene is TRBD1 (6 bases). The length of the CDR3 is 17 residues. Between the trimmed V and J ends, which lost 3 bases and 1 base, there was a span of 18 bases. Germline CDR1 KGHSH, CDR2 LQKENI. Here the CDR3 reads CASSPLMIRQENTEAFF. The CDR3 DNA reads TGTGCCAGCTCACCTTTAATGATCCGACAGGAGAACACTGAAGCTTTCTTT.

There are a few counts of this clone. The rearrangement links TRBV23-1 to TRBJ2-6; D remains ambiguous. TRBV23-1 is reported as an ORF; its role is uncertain. The CDR3 spans 18 residues. V lost 0 bases to trimming and J lost 0 bases, with 12 bases between them. The CDR3 DNA sequence: TGCGCCAGCAGTCAATCGAGTAAAGACACCTCTGGGGCCAACGTCCTGACTTTC. Residues: CASSQSSKDTSGANVLTF.

The CDR3 here is CASSLWDRAYEQYF. CDR3 nucleotides: TGCGCCAGCAGCTTGTGGGACAGGGCGTACGAGCAGTACTTC. This chain uses TRBV5-1 with TRBJ2-7, with TRBD1 matching over 9 bases. The V segment lost 1 base and the J segment 4 bases; nucleotides outside the gene matches: 3. The length of the CDR3 is 14 residues. The germline V gene encodes CDR1 SGHRS and CDR2 YFSETQ. Drawing the rest from reference TRBV5-1 and TRBJ2-7, the complete variable domain is KAGVTQTPRYLIKTRGQQVTLSCSPISGHRSVSWYQQTPGQGLQFLFEYFSETQRNKGNFPGRFSGRQFSNSRSEMNVSTLELGDSALYLCASSLWDRAYEQYFGPGTRLTVT.

The chain joins TRBV29-1 to TRBJ1-5; tentatively, D is TRBD1 (5 bases). CDR1 is SQVTM and CDR2 is ANQGSEA in the germline V gene. V was clipped by 7 bases and J by 7 bases, with 14 bases between them. This CDR3 has 12 residues. The CDR3 nucleotides are TGCAGCGATCCCGCAGGGAACCAGCCCCAGCATTTT. Translating gives CSDPAGNQPQHF.

V and J are TRBV5-4 and TRBJ2-7, with 8 bases matching TRBD2. Trimming cost V 2 bases and J 1 base; bases outside gene matches: 11. This CDR3 is built from 17 residues. Germline assignment: CDR1 SGHNT and CDR2 YYREEE (reference sequence). The CDR3 reads CASSLGGRGVISYEQYF. CDR3 coding DNA: TGTGCCAGCAGCTTAGGAGGGCGGGGGGTAATTTCCTACGAGCAGTACTTC.

The V and J genes are TRBV7-6 and TRBJ1-1, with 9 bases identical to TRBD1. The germline V gene encodes CDR1 SGHVS and CDR2 FNYEAQ. V gave up 4 bases and J gave up 7 bases; unmatched junction bases: 16. This CDR3 region has 17 residues. CDR3 DNA: TGTGCCAGCAGCTCTTGGGGCCACAGGGGGCTCATCGGTGAAGCTTTCTTT. Its protein product is CASSSWGHRGLIGEAFF.

This clone turned up a few times. V is TRBV2 and J is TRBJ2-7; D might be TRBD2 (6 bases). This CDR3 has 14 residues. Germline CDR1 is SNHLY and CDR2 is FYNNEI. V lost 4 bases and J 1 base, leaving 11 bases between the germline ends. As DNA, the CDR3 is TGTGCCAGCAGTGGGGTTGCGGGGTCCTACGAGCAGTACTTC. It yields the protein CASSGVAGSYEQYF.

The V gene is TRBV5-5, the J gene TRBJ2-5, with 9 bases matching TRBD2. After removal of 0 bases from V and 12 bases from J, the junction contained 15 bases not matched to a gene. Germline V gene lookup returns CDR1 SGHKS and CDR2 YYEKEE (reference sequence). CDR3 length: 16 residues. The CDR3 bases are TGTGCCAGCAGCTTGGGCCGCGGGGGGGCCGGGGAGACGAAGTACTTC. Translating it yields CASSLGRGGAGETKYF.

This clone was seen a few times. This chain uses TRBV7-8 with TRBJ1-1; D possibly corresponds to TRBD1 (5 bases). Trimming shortened V by 5 bases and J by 0 bases, and 7 bases separated the two germline ends. Germline V gene lookup returns CDR1 SGHVS and CDR2 FQNEAQ. This CDR3 is 13 amino acids long. The CDR3 sequence is CASSPGLNTEAFF. In nucleotides, the CDR3 is TGTGCCAGCAGCCCAGGGCTGAACACTGAAGCTTTCTTT.

V and J are TRBV5-1 and TRBJ1-1; D might be TRBD1 (5 bases). Germline CDR1 is SGHRS and CDR2 is YFSETQ. The V end was cut by 3 bases, the J end by 5 bases, with 11 bases between. This CDR3 has 13 amino acids. CDR3 region: CASSYDRRTEAFF. DNA for the CDR3: TGCGCCAGCAGCTACGACAGAAGGACTGAAGCTTTCTTT.

The chain employs TRBV7-2 and TRBJ2-2; D gene uncertain. This CDR3 spans 15 amino acids. V lost 6 bases to trimming and J lost 2 bases, with 13 bases between them. Germline CDR1 SGHTA, CDR2 FQGNSA. This CDR3 is CASRHPWGNTGELFF. Written as DNA, the CDR3 is TGTGCCAGCAGACACCCGTGGGGAAACACCGGGGAGCTGTTTTTT. Using reference TRBV7-2 and TRBJ2-2 for the parts outside the CDR3, the full variable domain is GAGVSQSPSNKVTEKGKDVELRCDPISGHTALYWYRQSLGQGLEFLIYFQGNSAPDKSGLPSDRFSAERTGGSVSTLTIQRTQQEDSAVYLCASRHPWGNTGELFFGEGSRLTVL.

By share, this clone ranks as medium-sized. The same CDR3 can be traced to other DNA sequences in this sample. The DNA of the CDR3 is TGCGCCAGCAGTGAGCCTACCGGGGAGCTGTTTTTT. Translating it yields CASSEPTGELFF. The chain uses TRBV10-2 and TRBJ2-2; D unresolved. Trimming took 2 bases from V and 5 from J, leaving 3 bases between them. CDR1 is WSHSY and CDR2 is SAAADI in the germline V gene. The CDR3 runs 12 residues.

The chain employs TRBV4-1 and TRBJ1-1, with a possible D match to TRBD1 (5 bases). This CDR3 is built from 15 residues. V was pared by 1 base and J by 4 bases, with 13 bases between. Germline V gene lookup returns CDR1 MGHRA and CDR2 YSYEKL. Written as DNA, the CDR3 is TGCGCCAGCAGCCAAGCCCAGTGGGGGAGCACTGAAGCTTTCTTT. Its protein product is CASSQAQWGSTEAFF.

This clone was seen just once. This chain joins TRBV29-1 and TRBJ1-2, with unresolved D. The CDR3 is made up of 13 amino acids. V was cut by 2 bases and J by 5 bases, with 12 bases left in between. Germline lookup yields CDR1 SQVTM and CDR2 ANQGSEA. The CDR3 DNA reads TGCAGCGTTGAACCCCCAGGTCTGTATGGCTACACCTTC. This encodes CSVEPPGLYGYTF.

The chain carries TRBV5-4 and TRBJ2-1, with 9 bases fitting TRBD2. The CDR3 runs to 15 residues. V shed 4 bases, J shed 4 bases, and the junction held 6 bases outside the gene matches. Per the germline V gene, CDR1 is SGHNT and CDR2 is YYREEE (reference sequence). The CDR3 sequence: CASSRSGGAYNEQFF. In DNA form, the CDR3 reads TGTGCCAGCAGCCGTAGCGGGGGTGCATACAATGAGCAGTTCTTC.

This chain joins TRBV19 and TRBJ1-3; D unclear. CDR3 length: 15 amino acids. CDR1 is LNHDA and CDR2 is SQIVND in the germline V gene (reference sequence). V was pared by 8 bases and J by 4 bases, with 18 bases between. The CDR3 protein is CASGFLRSAGNTIYF. CDR3 DNA: TGTGCCAGTGGGTTTCTAAGGTCGGCGGGAAACACCATATATTTT.

A few counts support this clone. This rearrangement joins TRBV5-1 to TRBJ1-3; 8 bases fit TRBD1. The CDR3 runs to 17 residues. V was pared by 4 bases and J by 4 bases, with 13 bases of the junction left unmatched. The germline gives CDR1 SGHRS, CDR2 YFSETQ. The CDR3 spells CASSSKPQGAPGNTIYF. CDR3 nucleotides: TGCGCCAGCAGCAGCAAACCCCAGGGGGCACCGGGAAACACCATATATTTT.

The rearrangement links TRBV19 to TRBJ2-2, with 7 positions matching TRBD1. This CDR3 is built from 15 residues. The germline gives CDR1 LNHDA, CDR2 SQIVND (reference sequence). CDR3: CAVRSRGRVAGELFF. The CDR3 DNA follows: TGTGCTGTCCGGAGTAGGGGGCGTGTCGCCGGGGAGCTGTTTTTT.

This chain uses TRBV7-9 with TRBJ1-4; D is possibly TRBD1 (5 bases). V lost 5 bases to trimming and J lost 0 bases, with 7 bases between them. Germline-derived CDR1 and CDR2 are SEHNR and FQNEAQ (reference sequence). This CDR3 comprises 14 residues. DNA of the CDR3: TGTGCCAGCAGCCCGGACACAACTAATGAAAAACTGTTTTTT. Protein product: CASSPDTTNEKLFF.

This clone was seen only a few times. The rearrangement joins TRBV6-5 to TRBJ2-7; no clear D gene. The CDR3 extends over 13 amino acids. The V end lost 2 bases, the J end lost 1 base, and 6 bases lay between the germline ends. CDR1 and CDR2 (germline): MNHEY, SVGAGI. CDR3 protein: CASSYRESYEQYF. The CDR3 nucleotides are TGTGCCAGCAGTTACAGGGAATCCTACGAGCAGTACTTC.